A single sample gave rise to the 32 T cell receptor beta chains below, sequenced in a study of blood T cells in healthy people across ages. Combining a sample-barcoded 5' primer with a J-beta primer mix, a second PCR ran for about 7 to 11 cycles. TCRdb passed the 5' RACE reads through MiXCR, listing each CDR3 protein once. The sample holds about 760,000 distinct CDR3 sequences, approximately 25% seen once. These data were also reused for a study on T cells of mothers and their children.

Input material: blood. These receptors were collected from a boy aged 10-17 years in good health.

This clonotype was observed a handful of times. The CDR3 loop reads CSVVGQGPLETQYF. For the CDR3, the DNA is TGCAGCGTTGTTGGACAGGGCCCACTTGAGACCCAGTACTTC. The chain has TRBV29-1 and TRBJ2-5; 8 positions match TRBD1. Germline CDR1 reads SQVTM; CDR2 reads ANQGSEA. V shed 4 bases, J shed 5 bases, and the junction held 9 bases outside the gene matches. This CDR3 has 14 amino acids.

The chain uses TRBV11-2 and TRBJ2-2; D is possibly TRBD1 or TRBD2 (6 bases each). Trimming took 1 base from V and 6 from J, leaving 24 bases between them. The CDR3 consists of 19 residues. Germline CDR1 is SGHAT and CDR2 is FQNNGV. CDR3 sequence reads: CASSLGYRLGRGGAGELFF. The CDR3 DNA is TGTGCCAGCAGCTTAGGTTACCGCCTAGGCAGGGGAGGTGCCGGGGAGCTGTTTTTT.

This clonotype was detected a few times. V is TRBV6-1 and J is TRBJ2-1; 11 nucleotides align to TRBD2. This CDR3 has 15 amino acids. V shed 3 bases, J shed 8 bases, and the junction held 6 bases outside the gene matches. Per germline, CDR1 MNHNS and CDR2 SASEGT. Here the CDR3 reads CASSDILAGGDEQFF. The CDR3 nucleotides read TGTGCCAGCAGTGATATTCTAGCGGGAGGAGATGAGCAGTTCTTC.

The chain joins TRBV10-3 to TRBJ2-3; 9 nucleotides align to TRBD2. The CDR3 has 15 amino acids. Germline CDR1 reads ENHRY; CDR2 reads SYGVKD. After removal of 3 bases from V and 5 bases from J, the junction contained 6 bases not matched to a gene. The CDR3 DNA reads as TGTGCCATCAGTGATCCTAGCGGGGCTTTAGATACGCAGTATTTT. It is translated as CAISDPSGALDTQYF.

This clonotype was picked up a small number of times. The V call is TRBV20-1, the J call TRBJ2-7; D is perhaps TRBD2 (5 bases). The CDR3 has 12 residues. The V and J ends lost 6 bases and 3 bases respectively, with 12 bases between them. Per germline, CDR1 DFQATT and CDR2 SNEGSKA (reference sequence). The CDR3 nucleotides are TGCAGTGCCATGCCCGGGATCTACGAGCAGTACTTC. Protein: CSAMPGIYEQYF.

This clonotype was detected a few times. The genes are TRBV3-1 and TRBJ2-5; D is undetermined. Germline CDR1 is LGHDT and CDR2 is YNNKEL (reference sequence). Trimming stripped 5 bases from V and 2 bases from J, with 18 bases between. The CDR3 is 16 residues long. In nucleotides, the CDR3 is TGTGCCAGCAGCGCCCGGACGATAACCCCGCAAGAGACCCAGTACTTC. It translates to CASSARTITPQETQYF.

This clonotype was seen a few times. The chain carries TRBV10-1 and TRBJ1-4; 9 nucleotides match TRBD1. V gave up 3 bases and J gave up 8 bases; unmatched junction bases: 4. The CDR3 runs to 14 residues. Germline CDR1 reads WNHNN; CDR2 reads SYGVQD (reference sequence). The CDR3 DNA is TGCGCCAGCAGTGATGGGACAGGGAAGGAAAAACTGTTTTTT. The encoded protein is CASSDGTGKEKLFF.

V and J are TRBV7-3 and TRBJ2-1; 9 nucleotides align to TRBD2. The J segment lost 9 bases and the V segment lost 1 base, leaving 13 bases of the junction unmatched. Germline V lookup: CDR1 SGHTA, CDR2 FQGTGA. The CDR3 is 17 amino acids. CDR3: CASSLRSAGGGKGEQFF. CDR3 DNA sequence: TGTGCCAGCAGCTTAAGGTCGGCGGGAGGGGGTAAGGGTGAGCAGTTCTTC. The full variable domain, its missing parts supplied by reference TRBV7-3 and TRBJ2-1, is GAGVSQTPSNKVTEKGKYVELRCDPISGHTALYWYRQSLGQGPEFLIYFQGTGAADDSGLPNDRFFAVRPEGSVSTLKIQRTERGDSAVYLCASSLRSAGGGKGEQFFGPGTRLTVL.

This clonotype was seen a single time. This chain connects TRBV4-1 to TRBJ2-7; D may be TRBD2 (5 bases). This CDR3 is 16 amino acids long. Trimming pared 1 base from V and 5 bases from J, leaving 18 bases between. Germline CDR1 is MGHRA and CDR2 is YSYEKL. The DNA of the CDR3 is TGCGCCAGCAGCCAAGGGCGGTGGCTAGCCGAACACGAGCAGTACTTC. Translated: CASSQGRWLAEHEQYF.

The chain combines TRBV29-1 with TRBJ2-2; possibly TRBD1 or TRBD2 for D (5 bases each). This CDR3 is built from 15 residues. V lost 3 bases and J 0 bases, leaving 11 bases between the germline ends. The germline V gene encodes CDR1 SQVTM and CDR2 ANQGSEA. The CDR3 here is CSVEGPPSNTGELFF. The CDR3 DNA reads TGCAGCGTTGAGGGACCCCCCTCGAACACCGGGGAGCTGTTTTTT.

This clonotype came up a few times. V usage is TRBV12-3 or TRBV12-4 and J usage is TRBJ1-2; no firm D call. V shed 6 bases and J shed 8 bases, with 16 bases lying between them. This CDR3 has 13 amino acids. CDR3 in amino acids: CASSPRAGRGYTF. In DNA form, the CDR3 reads TGTGCCAGCAGCCCCCGGGCGGGCAGGGGCTACACCTTC.

The sample holds a few counts of this clonotype. The J gene is TRBJ2-7, the V gene TRBV4-3, with 8 bases lining up with TRBD1. In germline, CDR1 is LGHNA, CDR2 YSLEER. With V trimmed by 0 bases and J by 5 bases, 6 bases remained unmatched. CDR3 length: 15 residues. CDR3 bases: TGCGCCAGCAGCCAAGACCGGGACAGGTGGAACGAGCAGTACTTC. This sequence encodes CASSQDRDRWNEQYF.

V is TRBV7-2 and J is TRBJ2-7, with 9 bases fitting TRBD2. The trim removed 3 bases at V and 2 bases at J, leaving 5 bases unmatched. This CDR3 contains 15 residues. The germline CDR1 and CDR2 sequences are SGHTA and FQGNSA. The CDR3: CASSFLSGGAYEQYF. The CDR3 DNA reads as TGTGCCAGCAGCTTCCTTAGCGGGGGAGCCTACGAGCAGTACTTC.

This clonotype turned up a few times. The chain joins TRBV12-3 or TRBV12-4 to TRBJ2-4; D is unclear. Deletions cut 5 bases from V and 5 bases from J, with 13 bases between. The CDR3 is 14 amino acids. The CDR3 DNA sequence: TGTGCCAGCAGTACGCCTGAGTATGAAAACATTCAGTACTTC. It encodes CASSTPEYENIQYF.

The chain couples TRBV12-3 or TRBV12-4 to TRBJ2-7, with 7 bases aligning to TRBD1. This CDR3 has 16 residues. V trimming: 3 bases; J trimming: 1 base; junction bases outside the gene matches: 9. In DNA form, the CDR3 reads TGTGCCAGCAGTTTCGGGACAGAAATTCGGTCCTACGAGCAGTACTTC. It encodes CASSFGTEIRSYEQYF.

This clonotype occurred a few times. The chain carries TRBV29-1 and TRBJ2-7; D remains ambiguous. The CDR3 length is 13 residues. V was trimmed by 1 base and J by 3 bases, leaving 10 bases between them. CDR1 and CDR2 (germline): SQVTM, ANQGSEA. The CDR3 nucleotides read TGCAGCGTTGAAGGGTTGAACCGCTACGAGCAGTACTTC. Translation gives CSVEGLNRYEQYF.

This clonotype was seen many times. The gene calls are TRBV4-2 and TRBJ2-5; D gene unclear. The CDR3 loop spans 15 amino acids. Trimming took 0 bases from V and 7 from J, leaving 15 bases between them. Germline lookup yields CDR1 LGHNA and CDR2 YNFKEQ. The DNA for the CDR3 is TGTGCCAGCAGCCAAGATTCGGATAGTTATGTGACCCAGTACTTC. This gives the protein CASSQDSDSYVTQYF.

This clonotype was detected a few times. The V and J genes are TRBV20-1 and TRBJ2-3; D is possibly TRBD2 (6 bases). This CDR3 has 14 amino acids. The V gene's germline CDR1 is DFQATT and CDR2 SNEGSKA (reference sequence). The V and J ends lost 4 bases and 0 bases respectively, with 11 bases between them. As DNA, the CDR3 is TGCAGTGCTAACCGGGGGTCTAGCACAGATACGCAGTATTTT. Translating it yields CSANRGSSTDTQYF.

This chain joins TRBV29-1 and TRBJ1-3; D not resolved. Trimming left V 5 bases short and J 0 bases short, with 8 bases between. CDR1 is SQVTM, CDR2 ANQGSEA, per germline. The CDR3 loop spans 13 amino acids. The CDR3 region is CSVSYGSGNTIYF. The CDR3 region has the DNA TGCAGCGTTAGTTATGGCTCTGGAAACACCATATATTTT.

This chain joins TRBV20-1 and TRBJ1-2; possible D gene TRBD1, 5 bases. The CDR3 consists of 15 residues. Germline V gene sequence: CDR1 DFQATT, CDR2 SNEGSKA (reference sequence). V shed 0 bases and J shed 8 bases, with 19 bases lying between them. The CDR3 DNA follows: TGCAGTGCTAGAGATCCGAGTCGGGGCGCGGGGGGCTACACCTTC. This codes for CSARDPSRGAGGYTF.

Only a few counts were recorded for this clonotype. This rearrangement joins TRBV7-3 to TRBJ2-7, with D perhaps matching TRBD1 or TRBD2 (5 bases each). This CDR3 contains 13 residues. Germline CDR1 SGHTA, CDR2 FQGTGA. Trimming took off 4 bases at V and 4 bases at J, with 11 bases between the two ends. The CDR3 loop is CASSWDGGYEQYF. DNA of the CDR3: TGTGCCAGCAGCTGGGACGGTGGATACGAGCAGTACTTC.

This chain joins TRBV11-1 and TRBJ2-4; D perhaps matches TRBD1 (5 bases). There are 16 residues in the CDR3. CDR1 SGHAT and CDR2 FQDESV come from the germline V gene (reference sequence). The ends were cut back, 1 base at V and 0 bases at J, with 10 bases in the middle. CDR3 residues: CASSLDRSLAKNIQYF. For the CDR3, the DNA is TGTGCCAGCAGCTTAGACAGGTCCCTAGCCAAAAACATTCAGTACTTC. Full variable domain (missing parts from reference TRBV11-1 and TRBJ2-4): EAEVAQSPRYKITEKSQAVAFWCDPISGHATLYWYRQILGQGPELLVQFQDESVVDDSQLPKDRFSAERLKGVDSTLKIQPAELGDSAMYLCASSLDRSLAKNIQYFGAGTRLSVL.

In the case of this clonotype: The junction departs from the called germline gene at one end, perhaps through a read error. The chain is built from TRBV20-1 and TRBJ2-5; D is possibly TRBD1 (6 bases). The CDR3 is 13 residues long. Germline V lookup: CDR1 DFQATT, CDR2 SNEGSKA (reference sequence). In DNA form, the CDR3 reads TGCAGTGCTAGACCCGGACAGTACAATGAGCAGTCCTTC. Protein sequence: CSARPGQYNEQSF.

This clonotype appeared a few times. The rearrangement uses TRBV2 and TRBJ2-6, with TRBD1 matching over 7 bases. The CDR3 spans 15 residues. V lost 5 bases and J lost 4; bases outside the gene matches: 5. CDR1 is SNHLY, CDR2 FYNNEI, per germline. The CDR3, as DNA: TGTGCCAGCAGTCCTCAGGGGGTCGGGGCCAACGTCCTGACTTTC. Translating gives CASSPQGVGANVLTF.

This chain's CDR3 is CASSPGLTSYEQYF. CDR3 coding DNA: TGTGCCAGCAGCCCGGGACTGACTTCCTACGAGCAGTACTTC. The chain has TRBV7-2 and TRBJ2-7, with a weak D call TRBD2 (6 bases). The CDR3 spans 14 residues. Germline V gives CDR1 SGHTA, CDR2 FQGNSA. Trimming took 5 bases from V and 1 from J, leaving 12 bases between them.

V is TRBV28 and J is TRBJ1-1; no definite D call. Trimming pared 3 bases from V and 5 bases from J, leaving 13 bases between. The CDR3 has 14 residues. The germline CDR1 and CDR2 sequences are MDHEN and SYDVKM. CDR3 loop: CASSFGRRETEAFF. The CDR3 DNA is TGTGCCAGCAGTTTTGGCCGAAGGGAAACTGAAGCTTTCTTT.

The chain combines TRBV20-1 with TRBJ2-7, with 13 positions matching TRBD2. The J segment lost 2 bases and the V segment lost 3 bases, leaving 4 bases of the junction unmatched. Germline values: CDR1 DFQATT, CDR2 SNEGSKA (reference sequence). The CDR3 sequence is 15 residues long. For the CDR3, the DNA is TGCAGTGCTAGCATGGGACTAGCGGGAACCTACGAGCAGTACTTC. Translated, it gives CSASMGLAGTYEQYF.

This clonotype has just a few counts. As DNA, the CDR3 is TGTGCCAGCAATACGGGTGGCAACACCATATATTTT. Residues: CASNTGGNTIYF. This chain connects TRBV12-3 or TRBV12-4 to TRBJ1-3; no firm D call. CDR3 length equals 12 residues. With 7 bases removed from V and 7 bases from J, the gap between germline ends came to 11 bases.

The J gene is TRBJ2-5, the V gene TRBV7-2; 7 bases are shared with TRBD2. Near its end, the DNA agrees better with TRBJ2-7, so the J call may be wrong. This CDR3 comprises 16 residues. Germline values: CDR1 SGHTA, CDR2 FQGNSA. This CDR3 reads CASSLGKATSVYEQYF. CDR3 coding DNA: TGTGCCAGCAGCTTGGGCAAAGCTACTAGCGTTTACGAGCAGTACTTC.

The chain is built from TRBV2 and TRBJ2-1; TRBD2 matches at 10 bases. With V trimmed by 6 bases and J by 9 bases, 14 bases remained unmatched. CDR3 length: 16 residues. Germline V gene data show CDR1 as SNHLY and CDR2 as FYNNEI. The CDR3: CASRAGTSAPGVEQFF. The CDR3 DNA reads as TGTGCCAGCAGAGCCGGGACTAGCGCTCCAGGTGTTGAGCAGTTCTTC. Complete variable domain (other parts from reference TRBV2 and TRBJ2-1): EPEVTQTPSHQVTQMGQEVILRCVPISNHLYFYWYRQILGQKVEFLVSFYNNEISEKSEIFDDQFSVERPDGSNFTLKIRSTKLEDSAMYFCASRAGTSAPGVEQFFGPGTRLTVL.

The rearrangement links TRBV7-2 to TRBJ1-3; 7 bases align to TRBD1. V lost 6 bases and J lost 0; bases outside the gene matches: 2. CDR1 SGHTA and CDR2 FQGNSA come from the germline V gene. This CDR3 is built from 14 residues. The CDR3 DNA follows: TGTGCCAGCAGACGGACAGGCTCTGGAAACACCATATATTTT. Its translation is CASRRTGSGNTIYF.

The rearrangement joins TRBV7-8 to TRBJ2-3; 7 nucleotides match TRBD2. V lost 5 bases to trimming and J lost 2 bases; unmatched junction nucleotides: 7. This CDR3 has 15 residues. Germline V lookup: CDR1 SGHVS, CDR2 FQNEAQ. The CDR3 region is CASSVASGPTDTQYF. The CDR3 bases are TGTGCCAGCAGCGTCGCTAGCGGACCCACAGATACGCAGTATTTT.